This TCR beta chain was recorded in a study of radiotherapy plus CTLA-4 blockade in lung cancer. Overall study context: Objective responses were documented in 15% to 20% of patients, with disease control in about 31%. Study-level points and caveats: After radiotherapy and ipilimumab, tumor-derived clones expanded in peripheral blood. Interferon-beta, together with early blood T cell clone dynamics, reportedly best predicted response.

Here immunoSEQ multiplex PCR was the method, and the copy in TCRdb shows in-frame clones only, minus some. This table holds about 76,000 clones, roughly 79% found once. With regard to this clone: Antigen specificity is unknown.

Those patients who had chemo-refractory metastatic non-small-cell lung cancer were given focal radiation along with CTLA-4 blockade through ipilimumab. The germline V gene encodes CDR1 MGHRA and CDR2 YSYEKL. This CDR3 has 13 residues. The ends were cut back, 1 base at V and 10 bases at J, with 13 bases in the middle. This rearrangement joins TRBV4-1 to TRBJ2-5; D is unresolved. Sample: peripheral blood, taken from a patient treated with radiotherapy plus ipilimumab. The TCR comes from a human donor with non-small cell lung cancer whose response to radiotherapy plus ipilimumab could not be evaluated. Some clones in this sample may be carry-over from other donors' samples. The CDR3 loop is CASSQGAVNVQYF. The CDR3, as DNA: TGCGCCAGCAGCCAAGGGGCCGTGAACGTCCAGTACTTC.